This paragraph reports one TCR beta chain. The entry originates in a study of shared clonotypes between healthy human individuals. Turning to the study itself: Three plates were used per donor for CD4 naive, three for CD4 memory, two for CD8 naive and one for CD8 memory.

CDR1 is MGHRA, CDR2 YSYEKL, per germline. Trimming shortened V by 1 base and J by 2 bases, and 12 bases separated the two germline ends. This CDR3 has 16 amino acids. The authors ran the assay at deep level. Sequencing was performed with immunoSEQ multiplex PCR; in TCRdb, only in-frame clones are kept and a portion is missing. Of approximately 2.5 million clones in the sample, 80% to 95% were seen once. Material: naive CD4+ T cells from PBMCs. Subset noted: CD45RA+ positively selected. The clonotype originates from a man between 18 and 35 years old in good health. Some clones in this sample may be carry-over from other donors' samples. J is TRBJ2-1 and V is TRBV4-1; perhaps D is TRBD1 or TRBD2 (5 bases each). CDR3 sequence reads: CASSQGGVGAYNEQFF. The CDR3 nucleotides read TGCGCCAGCAGCCAAGGAGGGGTGGGAGCCTACAATGAGCAGTTCTTC.